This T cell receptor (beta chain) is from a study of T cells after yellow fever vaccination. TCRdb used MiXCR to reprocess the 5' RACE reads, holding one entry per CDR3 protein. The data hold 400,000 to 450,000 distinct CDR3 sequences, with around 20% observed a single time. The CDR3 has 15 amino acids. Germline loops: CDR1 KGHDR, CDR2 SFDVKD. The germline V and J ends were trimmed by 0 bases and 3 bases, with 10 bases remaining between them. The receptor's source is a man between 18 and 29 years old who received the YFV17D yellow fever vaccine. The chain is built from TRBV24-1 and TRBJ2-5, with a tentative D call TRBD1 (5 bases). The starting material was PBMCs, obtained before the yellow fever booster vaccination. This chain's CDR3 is CATSDLPGHEETQYF. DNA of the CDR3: TGTGCCACCAGTGATTTGCCAGGACACGAAGAGACCCAGTACTTC.